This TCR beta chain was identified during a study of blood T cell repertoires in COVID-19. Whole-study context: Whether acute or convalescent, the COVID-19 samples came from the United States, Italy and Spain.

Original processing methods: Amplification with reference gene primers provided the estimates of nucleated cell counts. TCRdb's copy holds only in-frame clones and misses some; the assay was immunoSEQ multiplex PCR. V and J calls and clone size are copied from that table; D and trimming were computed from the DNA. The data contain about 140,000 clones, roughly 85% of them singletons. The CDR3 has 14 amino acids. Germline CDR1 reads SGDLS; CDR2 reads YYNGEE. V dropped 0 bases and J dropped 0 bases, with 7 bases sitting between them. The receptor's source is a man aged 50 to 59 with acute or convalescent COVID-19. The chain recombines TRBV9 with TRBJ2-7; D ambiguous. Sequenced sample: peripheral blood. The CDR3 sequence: CASSVDASSYEQYF. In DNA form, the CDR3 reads TGTGCCAGCAGCGTAGATGCCAGCTCCTACGAGCAGTACTTC.